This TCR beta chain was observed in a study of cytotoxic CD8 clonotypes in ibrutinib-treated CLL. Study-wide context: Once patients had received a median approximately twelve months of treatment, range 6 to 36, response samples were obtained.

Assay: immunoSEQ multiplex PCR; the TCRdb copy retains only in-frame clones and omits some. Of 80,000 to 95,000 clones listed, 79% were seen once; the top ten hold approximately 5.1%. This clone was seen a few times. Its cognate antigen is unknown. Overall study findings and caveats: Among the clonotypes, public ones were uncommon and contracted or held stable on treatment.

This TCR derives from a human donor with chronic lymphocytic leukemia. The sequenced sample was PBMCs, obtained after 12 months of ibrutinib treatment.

The CDR3 is CATHARAAYEQYF. Here the CDR3 DNA reads TGTGCCACCCATGCCAGGGCGGCCTACGAGCAGTACTTC. V is TRBV5-8 and J is TRBJ2-7, with D perhaps TRBD1 (5 bases). CDR3 length: 13 residues. Germline V gene data show CDR1 as SGHTS and CDR2 as YDEGEE. The germline V and J ends were trimmed by 9 bases and 2 bases, with 15 bases remaining between them.